This TCR beta chain was obtained from a study of prognosis after radiotherapy for stage I lung cancer (dated by TCRdb to the early 2020s). In terms of the full investigation: Between early 2018 and 2019, over 15 patients with stage I NSCLC were enrolled in Nanjing, China. Over 11 patients presented with newly diagnosed primary stage I lung tumors, and five carried oligometastatic NSCLC following surgical resection of the primary tumor. Every patient was regarded as medically inoperable, because of comorbidities in around eleven cases and refusal of surgery in roughly seven cases. The cohort included about a dozen men and roughly six women, with a median age of roughly 74 years and a range of about 53 to 84 years. Tumor histology was squamous cell carcinoma in seven or eight patients and adenocarcinoma in roughly 12. SBRT was given in 3 to 5 fractions with a biologically effective dose of at least 100 Gy, using image-guided IMRT or VMAT. No patient received concurrent therapy alongside SBRT. After SBRT, distant metastases developed in about 20% of the 19 patients at a median of 7 months, while the remaining 15 patients had no significant progression. The study profiled peripheral blood TCR beta repertoires from stage I NSCLC patients before and after stereotactic body radiotherapy and related them to distant failure. For each of the approximately 19 patients, one blood sample was taken before SBRT and one after, so the study sequenced some 40 samples in total. The full study reports these points: Differences by metastasis status were reportedly seen in TRBV and TRBJ usage frequencies, involving two V genes at baseline and, after SBRT, roughly ten V genes and two J genes. The study was limited by its small cohort and short follow-up, and the findings require independent validation. After SBRT, the number of unique TCR clones decreased (median about 10,000 before versus some 6,900 after; Wilcoxon paired P=0.011). Post-SBRT Shannon entropy and its change from baseline were lower in patients who developed distant metastases; baseline Shannon entropy was not associated with metastases. None of the reported P values were adjusted for multiple comparisons. Tumor specificity of expanded TCR clones was not determined.

This clonotype has a count of ten or more. Its binding antigen is unknown. No much larger clone is present one base from it, and per-base qualities are unavailable. A history of other malignancies or of prior chemotherapy or radiotherapy was absent in all patients, and node-negative disease was shown on CT and PET/CT in all patients. At each of the two time points, six milliliters of peripheral venous blood were collected into EDTA tubes. Ficoll-Paque Plus density-gradient centrifugation was used to isolate PBMCs. Right after collection, samples were placed at -80 degrees C and kept there until analysis. Two rounds of multiplex PCR were used to amplify the TCR beta CDR3 region from genomic DNA. In the first PCR round, primers specific to each TRBV and TRBJ gene were used, and the primer sequences were filed in Chinese patent CN105087789A. The second PCR round used universal primers. The Roche High Pure PCR Template Preparation Kit was used to extract genomic DNA from the frozen PBMCs. An Illumina HiSeq 3000 was used to sequence the libraries paired-end with 151 bp reads. In the source study's methods: CutAdapt was used to discard raw reads that did not contain the multiplex PCR primer sequences. PEAR was used to merge high-quality paired reads into contigs. By alignment to reference sequences, MiXCR assigned TRB V, D and J gene segments to each contig. To remove sequencing errors, CDR3 sequences were clustered according to base quality and sequence similarity. Shannon entropy, normalized by the natural log of the productive TCR sequence number, served as the measure of diversity. To get clonality, Shannon entropy was divided by the natural log of the number of unique clonotypes, and that result was subtracted from one. Using the Youden index from ROC curves, the researchers picked the repertoire-metric cut-offs for progression-free survival, and all analyses were carried out in R 3.5.3. Starting from the raw public reads, TCRdb applied fastp trimming at Q25, assembled clones with MiXCR and retained in-frame beta chains. Entries that share a CDR3 protein sequence are merged under the most common genes and DNA. V and J calls and clone size were set by TCRdb, not the authors. The sample table records roughly 38,000 distinct CDR3 sequences; roughly a quarter of these occur just once. Less than 30% of the sample goes to the ten largest clones.

Counted from cysteine to phenylalanine, this CDR3 has 20 amino acids. Only CDR3 DNA remains: 60 bases, in frame from the first base. V and J lose 5 bases and 1 base, and a span of 29 bases separates them. CDR1 and CDR2, looked up from the germline V gene (reference sequence), are LNHDA and SQIVND. This TCR was sampled from a donor aged 50 or older with non-small cell lung cancer. The material was PBMCs, obtained before or after stereotactic body radiation therapy (not recorded which). This sequence uses TRBV19 and TRBJ1-1, with a weak D call of TRBD1 (6 bases match). The DNA reads as follows: TGTGCCAGTAGTCGATACCTCTTCCGTGAGACAGGTAACTGGAACACTGAAGCTTTCTTT. This is translated as CASSRYLFRETGNWNTEAFF.